This entry lists 21 T cell receptor beta chains sequenced from one sample in a study of a mutant IDH1 vaccine in newly diagnosed glioma. Time point denoted: baseline, week 1 (first vaccination visit). Documented treatment: pre-vaccination baseline after standard-of-care therapy. The method was immunoSEQ multiplex PCR; TCRdb's version includes in-frame clones alone and lacks a portion of them. The table lists roughly 86,000 clones, roughly 78% of them singletons. Material: PBMCs, obtained from a glioma patient treated with radiotherapy, temozolomide or both. These receptor sequences come from a man in his forties or fifties with glioma.

This rearrangement joins TRBV5-8 to TRBJ1-2, with 12 bases identical to TRBD1. Trimming removed 3 bases from V and 6 bases from J; junction bases left unmatched: 6. The germline V gene has CDR1 SGHTS and CDR2 YDEGEE. The length of the CDR3 is 15 residues. The CDR3 nucleotides are TGTGCCAGCAGCTCCGGGACAGGGGGCTTGCATGGCTACACCTTC. Protein sequence: CASSSGTGGLHGYTF.

This clone appeared a few times. The gene calls are TRBV19 and TRBJ2-6; TRBD1 aligns across 7 bases. The CDR3 spans 19 residues. V was clipped by 3 bases and J by 3 bases; unmatched bases: 14. Germline V CDR1 and CDR2: LNHDA, SQIVND (reference sequence). The CDR3 reads CASSIFRQGRSGGANVLTF. CDR3 DNA sequence: TGTGCCAGTAGTATCTTCCGACAGGGCCGATCGGGTGGGGCCAACGTCCTGACTTTC.

This sequence joins TRBV7-2 and TRBJ2-1; TRBD1 is a possible D gene (6 bases). The CDR3 is made up of 14 amino acids. The V end lost 5 bases, the J end lost 4 bases, and 12 bases lay between the germline ends. Germline V gene data show CDR1 as SGHTA and CDR2 as FQGNSA. The CDR3 sequence is CASSPQGAYNEQFF. The DNA for the CDR3 is TGTGCCAGCAGCCCACAGGGCGCGTACAATGAGCAGTTCTTC.

This clone is a singleton in its sample. This chain joins TRBV21-1 and TRBJ2-3; the table's D call, TRBD2, has no DNA check behind it. TRBV21-1 is annotated as a pseudogene. This CDR3 is 16 amino acids long. CDR3 in amino acids: CASSPQDFNATDTQYF. The CDR3 region has the DNA TGTGCCAGCAGCCCCCAGGACTTCAACGCAACAGATACGCAGTATTTT.

This chain uses TRBV5-1 with TRBJ2-7, with D possibly called TRBD1 or TRBD2 (5 bases each). This CDR3 spans 14 amino acids. Trimming cost V 4 bases and J 1 base, with 12 bases left between them. Germline lookup yields CDR1 SGHRS and CDR2 YFSETQ. The CDR3, as DNA: TGCGCCAGCAGCCCACCGGGACCTTCCTACGAGCAGTACTTC. Protein product: CASSPPGPSYEQYF.

The chain combines TRBV9 with TRBJ2-7; 8 bases agree with TRBD2. V lost 4 bases and J lost 4; bases outside the gene matches: 10. CDR1 is SGDLS, CDR2 YYNGEE, per germline. This CDR3 is built from 15 residues. DNA of the CDR3: TGTGCCAGCAGCCCCCGGGGTAGCGGGATTTACGAGCAGTACTTC. It encodes CASSPRGSGIYEQYF.

The rearrangement uses TRBV28 and TRBJ2-1; 8 bases are a match to TRBD1. The CDR3 spans 18 residues. Trimming at V came to 7 bases and at J to 0 bases, leaving 14 bases not matched to a gene. Germline values: CDR1 MDHEN, CDR2 SYDVKM. The chain's CDR3 is CASKETGVSLSSYNEQFF. The CDR3 region has the DNA TGTGCCAGCAAGGAGACAGGGGTATCCCTTAGCTCCTACAATGAGCAGTTCTTC. The full variable domain, completed using reference TRBV28 and TRBJ2-1, is DVKVTQSSRYLVKRTGEKVFLECVQDMDHENMFWYRQDPGLGLRLIYFSYDVKMKEKGDIPEGYSVSREKKERFSLILESASTNQTSMYLCASKETGVSLSSYNEQFFGPGTRLTVL.

The V gene is TRBV18, the J gene TRBJ2-2; no firm D call. Per germline, CDR1 KGHSH and CDR2 LQKENI. V was shortened by 0 bases and J by 0 bases, with 2 bases between the two germline ends. The CDR3 has 14 residues. The CDR3 DNA sequence: TGTGCCAGCTCACCACCGCCGAACACCGGGGAGCTGTTTTTT. The encoded protein is CASSPPPNTGELFF.

Of note for this clone: Other DNA sequences in the sample encode the same CDR3. The V and J genes are TRBV29-1 and TRBJ2-7, with 9 positions matching TRBD1. Germline trimming cut 6 bases from V and 1 base from J; bases unmatched to any gene: 4. This CDR3 has 13 amino acids. CDR1 and CDR2 (germline): SQVTM, ANQGSEA. The CDR3 here is CSVGQGRSYEQYF. DNA of the CDR3: TGCAGCGTGGGACAGGGAAGGTCCTACGAGCAGTACTTC.

The chain links TRBV7-2 to TRBJ1-1; 7 nucleotides line up with TRBD1. The junction had 8 bases not matched to a gene; V was cut back by 5 bases and J by 5 bases. Looked up from germline, CDR1 is SGHTA and CDR2 is FQGNSA. The CDR3 has 14 amino acids. DNA of the CDR3: TGTGCCAGCAGCCCATTCGACAGGGCGACTGAAGCTTTCTTT. The encoded protein is CASSPFDRATEAFF.

The V and J genes are TRBV29-1 and TRBJ1-2; D gene unclear. This CDR3 is built from 14 residues. V lost 3 bases and J lost 7, with 18 bases in between. Germline CDR1 and CDR2: SQVTM and ANQGSEA. Here the CDR3 reads CSVDRRLAAAGYTF. DNA of the CDR3: TGCAGCGTTGACCGACGCCTCGCCGCGGCTGGCTACACCTTC.

This chain links TRBV28 with TRBJ2-4; D unresolved. The V end lost 4 bases, the J end lost 8 bases, and 15 bases lay between the germline ends. Germline V CDR1 and CDR2: MDHEN, SYDVKM. This CDR3 is built from 14 residues. The CDR3 loop is CASSSDRVRYIQYF. In DNA form, the CDR3 reads TGTGCCAGCAGTTCAGACCGGGTTAGGTACATTCAGTACTTC.

The V gene is TRBV7-2, the J gene TRBJ1-1, with a weak D call TRBD1 (5 bases). Per the germline V gene, CDR1 is SGHTA and CDR2 is FQGNSA. This CDR3 region has 15 residues. Trimming removed 4 bases at V and 11 bases at J, with 23 bases between. The CDR3 nucleotides are TGTGCCAGCAGCTCCCGTTGGGGCCTTCAGTCCGTCGCTTTCTTT. Its translation is CASSSRWGLQSVAFF. The whole variable domain, filled in from reference TRBV7-2 and TRBJ1-1, reads GAGVSQSPSNKVTEKGKDVELRCDPISGHTALYWYRQSLGQGLEFLIYFQGNSAPDKSGLPSDRFSAERTGGSVSTLTIQRTQQEDSAVYLCASSSRWGLQSVAFFGQGTRLTVV.

This chain uses TRBV5-6 with TRBJ1-2, with TRBD1 matching over 9 bases. Germline CDR1 SGHDT, CDR2 YYEEEE. The CDR3 has 15 amino acids. Germline trimming cut 3 bases from V and 2 bases from J; bases unmatched to any gene: 5. The CDR3 DNA reads TGTGCCAGCAGCTGGGCCGGGACAGGGAACTATGGCTACACCTTC. This translates into CASSWAGTGNYGYTF.

Note on this clone: The germline gene is not matched at one end of the junction; a read error may be the cause. V and J are TRBV10-3 and TRBJ1-3; D is undetermined. This CDR3 is 14 amino acids long. Germline CDR1 reads ENHRY; CDR2 reads SYGVKD. For the CDR3, the DNA is TGTGCCATCAGTGAGGTCCTGACTGGGAACACCATATATTTT. Amino acids: CAISEVLTGNTIYF.

This sequence joins TRBV12-5 and TRBJ2-5, with TRBD1 matching over 9 bases. Looked up from germline, CDR1 is LGHNT and CDR2 is FRNRAP. This CDR3 contains 13 residues. The V gene end was trimmed by 9 bases and the J gene end by 6 bases; junction bases not matched to a gene: 8. The CDR3 DNA sequence: TGTGCTAGCGCCCAACAGGGGGCACAGACCCAGTACTTC. This sequence encodes CASAQQGAQTQYF. The full variable domain, with the rest looked up from reference TRBV12-5 and TRBJ2-5, is DARVTQTPRHKVTEMGQEVTMRCQPILGHNTVFWYRQTMMQGLELLAYFRNRAPLDDSGMPKDRFSAEMPDATLATLKIQPSEPRDSAVYFCASAQQGAQTQYFGPGTRLLVL.

This clone turned up a few times. This chain links TRBV7-9 with TRBJ1-2; TRBD1 is a possible D gene (5 bases). V lost 5 bases and J 4 bases, leaving 14 bases between the germline ends. Germline assignment: CDR1 SEHNR and CDR2 FQNEAQ (reference sequence). The CDR3 is 14 amino acids. The CDR3 region is CASSPKSGRYGYTF. CDR3 in DNA: TGTGCCAGCAGCCCCAAGTCAGGGCGCTATGGCTACACCTTC.

Remarks on this clone: Other DNA sequences in this sample translate to the same CDR3. The chain combines TRBV11-2 with TRBJ1-3, with 7 bases lining up with TRBD1. Germline-derived CDR1 and CDR2 are SGHAT and FQNNGV. The CDR3 extends over 15 amino acids. J lost 1 base, V lost 1 base, and 1 base had no gene match. Written as DNA, the CDR3 is TGTGCCAGCAGCTTAGCCAGGGGGTCTGGAAACACCATATATTTT. Its translation is CASSLARGSGNTIYF.

This chain uses TRBV29-1 with TRBJ2-2, with 11 bases matching TRBD1. The V gene end was trimmed by 6 bases and the J gene end by 3 bases; junction bases not matched to a gene: 0. The CDR3 runs 13 residues. The germline CDR1 and CDR2 sequences are SQVTM and ANQGSEA. The CDR3 DNA follows: TGCAGCGTGGGACAGGGGGACACCGGGGAGCTGTTTTTT. Translating gives CSVGQGDTGELFF.

This CDR3 reads CASSLDRKSYEQYF. CDR3 sequence (DNA): TGTGCCAGCAGTCTCGACAGGAAATCCTACGAGCAGTACTTC. The rearrangement joins TRBV27 to TRBJ2-7; possibly TRBD1 for D (6 bases). From germline, CDR1 is MNHEY and CDR2 SMNVEV (reference sequence). V was trimmed by 5 bases and J by 1 base, leaving 12 bases between them. The CDR3 contains 14 residues.

This chain links TRBV2 with TRBJ1-2; unclear D gene. Germline loops: CDR1 SNHLY, CDR2 FYNNEI. CDR3 length: 13 residues. The ends were cut back, 4 bases at V and 3 bases at J, with 9 bases in the middle. The CDR3: CASSGGRDYGYTF. Written as DNA, the CDR3 is TGTGCCAGCAGTGGCGGACGGGACTATGGCTACACCTTC.